This T cell receptor beta chain is from a study of T cells expressing NK-cell markers. One entry per CDR3 protein, without DNA, is what TCRdb gives after re-calling the 5' RACE reads. In all, the sample yields hundreds of thousands of distinct CDR3 sequences. The specimen was blood T cells: a sorted CD56 or NKG2C T cell subset, CD4+ or CD8+ T cells, or bulk PBMC T cells (not recorded which). The origin of this receptor is a man between 18 and 29 years old in good health.

CDR3 sequence: CASSTGTSGSVDEQFF. This chain connects TRBV7-3 to TRBJ2-1; TCRdb's D call, TRBD2, is unchecked because there is no DNA. CDR1 and CDR2 from the germline V gene are SGHTA and FQGTGA. The CDR3 is 16 amino acids.